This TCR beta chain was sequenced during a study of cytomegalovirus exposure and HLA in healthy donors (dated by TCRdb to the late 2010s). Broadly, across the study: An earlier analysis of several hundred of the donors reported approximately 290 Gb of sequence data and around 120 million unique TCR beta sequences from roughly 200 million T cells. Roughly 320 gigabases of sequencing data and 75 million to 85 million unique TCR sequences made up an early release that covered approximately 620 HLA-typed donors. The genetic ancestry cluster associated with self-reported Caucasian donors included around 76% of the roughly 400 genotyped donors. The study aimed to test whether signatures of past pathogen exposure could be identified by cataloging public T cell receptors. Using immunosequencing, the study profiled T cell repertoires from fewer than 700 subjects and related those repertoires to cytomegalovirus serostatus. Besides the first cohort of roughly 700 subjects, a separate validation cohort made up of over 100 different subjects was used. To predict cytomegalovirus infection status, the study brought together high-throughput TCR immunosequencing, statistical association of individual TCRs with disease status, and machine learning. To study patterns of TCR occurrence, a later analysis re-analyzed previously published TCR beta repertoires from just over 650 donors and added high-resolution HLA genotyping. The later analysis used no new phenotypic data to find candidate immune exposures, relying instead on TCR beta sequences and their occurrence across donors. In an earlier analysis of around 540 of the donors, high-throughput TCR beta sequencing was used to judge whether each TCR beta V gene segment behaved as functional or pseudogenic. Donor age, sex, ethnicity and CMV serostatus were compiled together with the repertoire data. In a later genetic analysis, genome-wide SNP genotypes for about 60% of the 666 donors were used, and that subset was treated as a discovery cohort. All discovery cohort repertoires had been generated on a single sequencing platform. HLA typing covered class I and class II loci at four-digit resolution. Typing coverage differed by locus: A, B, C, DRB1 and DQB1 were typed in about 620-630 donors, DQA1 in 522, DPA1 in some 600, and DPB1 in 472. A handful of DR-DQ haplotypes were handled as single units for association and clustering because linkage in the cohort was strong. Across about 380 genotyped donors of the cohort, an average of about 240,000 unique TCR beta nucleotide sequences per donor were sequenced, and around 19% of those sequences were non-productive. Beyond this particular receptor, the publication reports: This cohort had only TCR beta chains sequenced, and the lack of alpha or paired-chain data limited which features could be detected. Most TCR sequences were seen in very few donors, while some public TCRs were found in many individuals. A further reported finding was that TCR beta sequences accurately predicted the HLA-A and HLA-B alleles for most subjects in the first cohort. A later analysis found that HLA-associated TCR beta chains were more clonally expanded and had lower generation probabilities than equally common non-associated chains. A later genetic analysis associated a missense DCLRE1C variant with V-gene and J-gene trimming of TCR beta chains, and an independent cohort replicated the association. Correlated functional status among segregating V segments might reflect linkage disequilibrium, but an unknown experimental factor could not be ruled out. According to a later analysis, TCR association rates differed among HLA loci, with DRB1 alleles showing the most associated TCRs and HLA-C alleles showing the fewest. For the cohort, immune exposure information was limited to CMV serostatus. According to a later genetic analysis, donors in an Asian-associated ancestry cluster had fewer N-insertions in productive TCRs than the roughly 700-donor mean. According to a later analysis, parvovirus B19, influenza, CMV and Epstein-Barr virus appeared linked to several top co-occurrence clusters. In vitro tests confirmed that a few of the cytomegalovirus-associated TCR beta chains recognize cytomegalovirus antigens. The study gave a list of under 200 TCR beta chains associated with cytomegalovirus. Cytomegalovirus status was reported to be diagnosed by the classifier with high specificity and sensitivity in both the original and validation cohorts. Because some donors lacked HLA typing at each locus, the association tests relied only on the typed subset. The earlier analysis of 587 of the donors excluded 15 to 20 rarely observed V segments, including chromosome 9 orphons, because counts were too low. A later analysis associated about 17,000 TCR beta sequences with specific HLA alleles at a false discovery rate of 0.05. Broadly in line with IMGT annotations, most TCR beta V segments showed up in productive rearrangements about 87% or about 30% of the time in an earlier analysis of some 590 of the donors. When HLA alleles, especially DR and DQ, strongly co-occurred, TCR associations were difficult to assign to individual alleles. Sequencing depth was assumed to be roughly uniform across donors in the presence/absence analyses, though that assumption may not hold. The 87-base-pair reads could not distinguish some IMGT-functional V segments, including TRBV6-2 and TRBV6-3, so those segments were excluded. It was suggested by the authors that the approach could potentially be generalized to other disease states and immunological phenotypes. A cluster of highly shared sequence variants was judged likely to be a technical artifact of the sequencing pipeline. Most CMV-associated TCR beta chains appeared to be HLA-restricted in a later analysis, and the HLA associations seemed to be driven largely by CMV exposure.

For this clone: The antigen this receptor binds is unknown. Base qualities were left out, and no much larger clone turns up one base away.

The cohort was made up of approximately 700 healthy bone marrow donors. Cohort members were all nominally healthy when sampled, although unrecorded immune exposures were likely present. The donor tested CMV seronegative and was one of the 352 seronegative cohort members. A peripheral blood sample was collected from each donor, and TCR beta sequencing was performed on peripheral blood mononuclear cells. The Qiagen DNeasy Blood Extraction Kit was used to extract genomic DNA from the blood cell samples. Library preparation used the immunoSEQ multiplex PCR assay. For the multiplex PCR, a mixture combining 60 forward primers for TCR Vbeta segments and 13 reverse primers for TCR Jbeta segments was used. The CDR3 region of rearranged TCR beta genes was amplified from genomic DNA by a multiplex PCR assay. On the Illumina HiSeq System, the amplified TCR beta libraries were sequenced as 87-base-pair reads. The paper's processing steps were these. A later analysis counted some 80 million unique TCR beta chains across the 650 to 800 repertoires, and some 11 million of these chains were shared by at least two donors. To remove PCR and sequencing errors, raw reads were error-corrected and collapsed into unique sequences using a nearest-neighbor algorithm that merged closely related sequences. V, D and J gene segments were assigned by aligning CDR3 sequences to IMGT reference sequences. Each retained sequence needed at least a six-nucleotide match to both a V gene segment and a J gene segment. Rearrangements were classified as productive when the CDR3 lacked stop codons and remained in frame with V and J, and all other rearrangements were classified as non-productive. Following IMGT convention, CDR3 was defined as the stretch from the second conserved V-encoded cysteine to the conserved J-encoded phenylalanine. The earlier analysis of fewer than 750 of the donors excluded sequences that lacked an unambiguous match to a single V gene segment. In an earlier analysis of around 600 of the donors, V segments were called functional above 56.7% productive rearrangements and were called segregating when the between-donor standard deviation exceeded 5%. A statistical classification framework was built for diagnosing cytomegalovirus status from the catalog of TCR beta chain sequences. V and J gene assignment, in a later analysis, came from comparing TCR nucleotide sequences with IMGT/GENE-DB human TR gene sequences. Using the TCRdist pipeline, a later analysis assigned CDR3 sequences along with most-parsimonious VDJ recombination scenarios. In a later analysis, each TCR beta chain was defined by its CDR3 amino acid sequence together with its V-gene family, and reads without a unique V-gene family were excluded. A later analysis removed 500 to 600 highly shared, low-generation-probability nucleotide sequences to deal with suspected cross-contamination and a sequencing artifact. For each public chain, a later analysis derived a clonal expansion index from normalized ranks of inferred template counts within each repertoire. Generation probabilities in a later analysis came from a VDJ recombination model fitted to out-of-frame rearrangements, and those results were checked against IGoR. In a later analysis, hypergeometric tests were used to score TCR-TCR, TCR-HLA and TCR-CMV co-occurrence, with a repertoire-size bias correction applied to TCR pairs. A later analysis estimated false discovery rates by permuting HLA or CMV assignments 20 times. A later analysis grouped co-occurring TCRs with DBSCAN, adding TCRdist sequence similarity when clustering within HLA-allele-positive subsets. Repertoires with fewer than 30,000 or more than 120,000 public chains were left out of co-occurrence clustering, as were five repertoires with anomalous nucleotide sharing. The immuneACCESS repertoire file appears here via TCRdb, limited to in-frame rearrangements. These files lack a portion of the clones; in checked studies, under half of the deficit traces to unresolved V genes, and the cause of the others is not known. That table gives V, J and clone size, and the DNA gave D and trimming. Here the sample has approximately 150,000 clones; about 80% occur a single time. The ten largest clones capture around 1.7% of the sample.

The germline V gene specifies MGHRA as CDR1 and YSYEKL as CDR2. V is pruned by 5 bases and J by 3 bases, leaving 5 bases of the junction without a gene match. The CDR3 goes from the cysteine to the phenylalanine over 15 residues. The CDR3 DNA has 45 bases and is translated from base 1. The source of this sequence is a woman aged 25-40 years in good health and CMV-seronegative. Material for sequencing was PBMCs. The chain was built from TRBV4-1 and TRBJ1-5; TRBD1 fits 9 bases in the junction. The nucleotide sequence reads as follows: TGCGCCAGCAGCACACAGGGGGCGGCCAATCAGCCCCAGCATTTT. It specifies CASSTQGAANQPQHF.